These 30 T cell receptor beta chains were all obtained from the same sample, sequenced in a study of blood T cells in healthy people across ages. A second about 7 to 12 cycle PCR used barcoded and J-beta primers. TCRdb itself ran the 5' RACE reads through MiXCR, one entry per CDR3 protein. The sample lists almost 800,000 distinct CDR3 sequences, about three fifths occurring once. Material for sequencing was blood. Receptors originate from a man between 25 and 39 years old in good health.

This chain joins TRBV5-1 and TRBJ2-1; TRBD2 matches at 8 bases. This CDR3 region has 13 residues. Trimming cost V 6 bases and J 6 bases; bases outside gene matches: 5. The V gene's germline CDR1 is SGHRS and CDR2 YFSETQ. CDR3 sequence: CASTLAGSNEQFF. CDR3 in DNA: TGCGCCAGCACTTTAGCGGGGAGCAATGAGCAGTTCTTC.

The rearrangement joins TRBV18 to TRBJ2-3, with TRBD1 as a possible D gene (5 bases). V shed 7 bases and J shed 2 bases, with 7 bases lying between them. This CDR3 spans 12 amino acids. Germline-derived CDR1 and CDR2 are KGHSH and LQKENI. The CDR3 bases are TGTGCCAGCTGGGGCCCCACAGATACGCAGTATTTT. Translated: CASWGPTDTQYF.

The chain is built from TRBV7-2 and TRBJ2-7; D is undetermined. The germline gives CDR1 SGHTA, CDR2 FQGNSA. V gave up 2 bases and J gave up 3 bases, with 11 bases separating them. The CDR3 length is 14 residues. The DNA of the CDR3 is TGTGCCAGCAGCTTAAGGTGGTCAAACTACGAGCAGTACTTC. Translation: CASSLRWSNYEQYF.

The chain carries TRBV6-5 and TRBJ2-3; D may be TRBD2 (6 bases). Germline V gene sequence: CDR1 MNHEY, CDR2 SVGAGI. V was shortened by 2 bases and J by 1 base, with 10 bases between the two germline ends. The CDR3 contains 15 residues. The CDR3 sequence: CASSYARGGTDTQYF. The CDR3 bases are TGTGCCAGCAGTTACGCGCGGGGAGGCACAGATACGCAGTATTTT.

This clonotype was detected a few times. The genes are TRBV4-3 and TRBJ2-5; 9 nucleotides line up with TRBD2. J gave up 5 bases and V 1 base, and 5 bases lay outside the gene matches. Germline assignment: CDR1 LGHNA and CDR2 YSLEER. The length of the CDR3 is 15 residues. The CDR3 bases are TGCGCCAGCAGCCAAGGGACTAGCGTTTATGAGACCCAGTACTTC. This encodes CASSQGTSVYETQYF.

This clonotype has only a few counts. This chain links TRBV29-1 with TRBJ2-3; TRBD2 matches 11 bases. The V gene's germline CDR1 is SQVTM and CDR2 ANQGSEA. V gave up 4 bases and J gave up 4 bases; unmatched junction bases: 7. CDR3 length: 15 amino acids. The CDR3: CSVAQLAGGSDTQYF. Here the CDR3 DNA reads TGCAGCGTTGCACAGCTAGCGGGGGGATCAGATACGCAGTATTTT.

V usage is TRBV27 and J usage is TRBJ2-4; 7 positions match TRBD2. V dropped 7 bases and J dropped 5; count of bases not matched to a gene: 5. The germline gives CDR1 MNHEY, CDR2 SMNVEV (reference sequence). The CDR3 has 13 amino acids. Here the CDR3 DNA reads TGTGCCAGCACCCCTAGCGGCGAAAACATTCAGTACTTC. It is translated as CASTPSGENIQYF.

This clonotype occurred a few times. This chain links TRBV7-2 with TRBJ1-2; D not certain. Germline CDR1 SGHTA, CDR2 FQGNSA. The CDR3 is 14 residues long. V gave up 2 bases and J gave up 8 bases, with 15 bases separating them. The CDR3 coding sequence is TGTGCCAGCAGCTTAACGCATACGGCAGGAGGCTACACCTTC. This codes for CASSLTHTAGGYTF.

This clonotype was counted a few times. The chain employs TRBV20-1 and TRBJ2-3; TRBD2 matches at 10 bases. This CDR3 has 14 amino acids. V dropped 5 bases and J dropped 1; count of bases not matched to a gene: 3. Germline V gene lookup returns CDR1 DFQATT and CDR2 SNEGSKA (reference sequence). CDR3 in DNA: TGCAGTGCTGCTCTAGCGGGGGGCACAGATACGCAGTATTTT. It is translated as CSAALAGGTDTQYF.

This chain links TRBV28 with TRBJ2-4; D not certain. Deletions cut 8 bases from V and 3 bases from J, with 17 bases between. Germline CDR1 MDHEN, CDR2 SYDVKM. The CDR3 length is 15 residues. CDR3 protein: CASRGVMWVKNIQYF. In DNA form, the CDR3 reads TGTGCCAGCCGTGGGGTGATGTGGGTCAAAAACATTCAGTACTTC.

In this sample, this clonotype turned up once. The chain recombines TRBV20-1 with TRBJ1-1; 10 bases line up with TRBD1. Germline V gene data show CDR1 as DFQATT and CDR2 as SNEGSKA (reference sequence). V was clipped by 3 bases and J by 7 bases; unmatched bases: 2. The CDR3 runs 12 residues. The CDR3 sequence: CSARTGGFEAFF. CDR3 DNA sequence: TGCAGTGCTAGGACAGGGGGCTTTGAAGCTTTCTTT.

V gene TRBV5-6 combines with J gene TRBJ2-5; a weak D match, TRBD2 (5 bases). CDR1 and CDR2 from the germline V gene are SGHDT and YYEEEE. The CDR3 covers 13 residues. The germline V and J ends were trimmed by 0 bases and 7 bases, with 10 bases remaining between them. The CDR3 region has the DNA TGTGCCAGCAGCTTGGGGACTTCTAGGACCCAGTACTTC. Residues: CASSLGTSRTQYF.

CDR3 nucleotides: TGTGCCAGCAGGTCAGGACTAGCGGGGGAACAAGAGACCCAGTACTTC. This gives the protein CASRSGLAGEQETQYF. The rearrangement links TRBV12-3 or TRBV12-4 to TRBJ2-5; 13 nucleotides match TRBD2. V shed 6 bases and J 2 bases; nucleotides not matched to a gene: 6. CDR3 length: 16 amino acids.

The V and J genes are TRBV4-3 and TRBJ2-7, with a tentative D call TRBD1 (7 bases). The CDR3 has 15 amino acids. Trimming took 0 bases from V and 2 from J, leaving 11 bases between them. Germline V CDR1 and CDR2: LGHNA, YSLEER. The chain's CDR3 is CASSQERDSTYEQYF. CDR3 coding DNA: TGCGCCAGCAGCCAAGAGCGGGACAGCACCTACGAGCAGTACTTC.

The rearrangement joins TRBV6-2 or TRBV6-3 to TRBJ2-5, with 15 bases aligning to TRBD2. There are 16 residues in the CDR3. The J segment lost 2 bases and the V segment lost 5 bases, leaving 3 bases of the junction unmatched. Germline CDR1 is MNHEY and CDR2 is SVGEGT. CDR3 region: CASSPGLAGGQETQYF. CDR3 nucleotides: TGTGCCAGCAGTCCTGGACTAGCGGGAGGGCAAGAGACCCAGTACTTC.

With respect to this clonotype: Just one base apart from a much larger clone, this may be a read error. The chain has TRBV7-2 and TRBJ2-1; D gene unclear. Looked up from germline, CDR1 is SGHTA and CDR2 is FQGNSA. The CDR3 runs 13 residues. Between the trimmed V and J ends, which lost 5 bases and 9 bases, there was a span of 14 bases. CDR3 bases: TGTGCCAGCAGCCCGCGGCAACGGGTTGAGCAGTTCTTC. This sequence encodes CASSPRQRVEQFF.

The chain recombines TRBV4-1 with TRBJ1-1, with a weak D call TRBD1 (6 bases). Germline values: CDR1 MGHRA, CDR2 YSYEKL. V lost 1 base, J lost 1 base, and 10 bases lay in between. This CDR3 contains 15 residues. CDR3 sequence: CASSQGQGPNTEAFF. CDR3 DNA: TGCGCCAGCAGCCAAGGCCAGGGGCCGAACACTGAAGCTTTCTTT.

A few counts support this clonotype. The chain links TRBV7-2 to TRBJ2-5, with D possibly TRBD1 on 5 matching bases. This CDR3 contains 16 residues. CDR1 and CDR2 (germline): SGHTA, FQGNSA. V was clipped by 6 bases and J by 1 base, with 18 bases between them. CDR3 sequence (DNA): TGTGCCAGCAGTCCCCTGCTGGGGCGAGTCCAAGAGACCCAGTACTTC. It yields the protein CASSPLLGRVQETQYF.

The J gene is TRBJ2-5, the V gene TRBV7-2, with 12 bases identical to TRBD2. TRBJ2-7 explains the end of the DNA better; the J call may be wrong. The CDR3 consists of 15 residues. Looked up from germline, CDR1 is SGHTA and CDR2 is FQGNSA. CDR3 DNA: TGTGCCAGCAGCACCCGACTAGCGGGAGACGACGAGCAGTACTTC. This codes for CASSTRLAGDDEQYF.

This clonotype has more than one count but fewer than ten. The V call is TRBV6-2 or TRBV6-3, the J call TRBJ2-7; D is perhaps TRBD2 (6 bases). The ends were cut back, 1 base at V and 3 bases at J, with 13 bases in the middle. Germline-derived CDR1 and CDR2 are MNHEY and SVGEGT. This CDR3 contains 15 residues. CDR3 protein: CASSYLGLGNYEQYF. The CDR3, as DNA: TGTGCCAGCAGTTACTTGGGACTCGGAAACTACGAGCAGTACTTC.

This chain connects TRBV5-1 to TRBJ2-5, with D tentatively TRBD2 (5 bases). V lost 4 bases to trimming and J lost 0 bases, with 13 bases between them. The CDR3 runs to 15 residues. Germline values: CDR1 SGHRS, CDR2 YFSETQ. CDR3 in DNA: TGCGCCAGCAGCCTTAACCCGGGGAACCAAGAGACCCAGTACTTC. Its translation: CASSLNPGNQETQYF.

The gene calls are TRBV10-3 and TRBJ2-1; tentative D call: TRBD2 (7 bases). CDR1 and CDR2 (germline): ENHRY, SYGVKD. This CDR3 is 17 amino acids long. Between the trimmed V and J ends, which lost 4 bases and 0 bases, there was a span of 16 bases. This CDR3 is CAISGGGGGSSYNEQFF. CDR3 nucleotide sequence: TGTGCCATCAGTGGGGGGGGTGGGGGCAGCTCCTACAATGAGCAGTTCTTC.

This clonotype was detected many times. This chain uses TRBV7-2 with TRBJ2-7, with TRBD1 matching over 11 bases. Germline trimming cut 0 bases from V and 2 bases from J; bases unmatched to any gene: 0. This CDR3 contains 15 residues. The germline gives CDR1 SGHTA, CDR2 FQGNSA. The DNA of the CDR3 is TGTGCCAGCAGCTTAGCGGGACAGGGGGCCTACGAGCAGTACTTC. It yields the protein CASSLAGQGAYEQYF.

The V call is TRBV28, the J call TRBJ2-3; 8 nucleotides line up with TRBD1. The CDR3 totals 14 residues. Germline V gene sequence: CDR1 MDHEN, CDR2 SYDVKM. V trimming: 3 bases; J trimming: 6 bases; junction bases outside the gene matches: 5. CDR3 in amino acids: CASSLDRVIDTQYF. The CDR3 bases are TGTGCCAGCAGTTTGGACAGGGTTATCGATACGCAGTATTTT.

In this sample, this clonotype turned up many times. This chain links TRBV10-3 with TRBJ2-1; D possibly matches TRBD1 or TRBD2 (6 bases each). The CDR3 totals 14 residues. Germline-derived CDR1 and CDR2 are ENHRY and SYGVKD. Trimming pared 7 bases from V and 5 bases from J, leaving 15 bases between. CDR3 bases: TGTGCCATCAAGGGGGGATCTACTAACAATGAGCAGTTCTTC. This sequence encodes CAIKGGSTNNEQFF.

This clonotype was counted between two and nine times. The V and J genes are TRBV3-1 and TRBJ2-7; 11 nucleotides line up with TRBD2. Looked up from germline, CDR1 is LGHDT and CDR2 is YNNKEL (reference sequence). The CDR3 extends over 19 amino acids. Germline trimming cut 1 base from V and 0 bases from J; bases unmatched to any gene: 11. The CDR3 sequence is CASSQARGLAVLSSYEQYF. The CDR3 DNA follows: TGTGCCAGCAGCCAAGCCCGGGGACTAGCGGTCCTCTCCTCCTACGAGCAGTACTTC.

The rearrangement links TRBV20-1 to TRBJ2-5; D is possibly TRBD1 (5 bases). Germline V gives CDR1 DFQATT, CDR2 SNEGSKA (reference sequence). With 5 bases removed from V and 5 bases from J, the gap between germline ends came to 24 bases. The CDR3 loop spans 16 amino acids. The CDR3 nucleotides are TGCAGTGCTCGTCAGGGTAGAGTTGGTATTGTGGAGACCCAGTACTTC. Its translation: CSARQGRVGIVETQYF.

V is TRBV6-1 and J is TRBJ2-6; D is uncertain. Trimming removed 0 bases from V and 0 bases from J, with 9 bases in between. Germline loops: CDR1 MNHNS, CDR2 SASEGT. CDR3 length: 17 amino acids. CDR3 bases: TGTGCCAGCAGTGAAGCGGTCAGAAGCTCTGGGGCCAACGTCCTGACTTTC. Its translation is CASSEAVRSSGANVLTF.

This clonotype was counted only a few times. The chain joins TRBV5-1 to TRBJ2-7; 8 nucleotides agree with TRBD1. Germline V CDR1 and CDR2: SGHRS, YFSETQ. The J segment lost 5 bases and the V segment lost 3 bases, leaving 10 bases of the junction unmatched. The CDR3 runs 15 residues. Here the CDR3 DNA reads TGCGCCAGCAGCTCCGTTGAGGGACAGGCGGACGAGCAGTACTTC. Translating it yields CASSSVEGQADEQYF.

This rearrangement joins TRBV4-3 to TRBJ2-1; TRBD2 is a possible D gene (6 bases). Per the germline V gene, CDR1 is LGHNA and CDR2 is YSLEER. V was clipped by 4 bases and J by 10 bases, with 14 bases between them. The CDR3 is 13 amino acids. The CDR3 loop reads CASSLGLRKEQFF. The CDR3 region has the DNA TGCGCCAGCAGCCTGGGACTGCGTAAGGAGCAGTTCTTC.